The rows below give T cell receptor beta chains drawn from one sample of a study of T cells after somatic rescue of genetic block. Repertoires were generated with immunoSEQ multiplex PCR, while TCRdb's copy carries only in-frame clones and drops some. The repertoire holds roughly 51,000 clones, with roughly 96% as singletons. The sequenced sample consisted of peripheral blood mononuclear cells (PBMCs). These receptors all come from a child under two years old. Both conserved end residues are part of each CDR3. Each record gives: V gene, J gene, clone size, CDR3 protein. Clone size is given for some rows only: seen once, a few or many times, or a class if the clone is expanded.

>TRBV5-6|TRBJ2-3|.
CASSQRGHTDTQYF
>TRBV27|TRBJ2-7|.
CASRDLFGASSYEQYF
>TRBV6-9|TRBJ2-2|once
CASSYGLAGTGELFF
>TRBV13|TRBJ2-7|.
CASSLLAGYEQYF
>TRBV6-5|TRBJ2-7|.
CASRYRLAGGGEQYF
>TRBV7-6|TRBJ2-5|.
CASSLGSGVRETQYF
>TRBV13|TRBJ2-6|.
CASSLGLAGSGANVLTF
>TRBV6-5|TRBJ2-3|once
CASSYHRQGTDTQYF
>TRBV12-5|TRBJ2-7|.
CASGFYRAYEQYF
>TRBV7-9|TRBJ2-3|.
CASSPPTSRPTDTQYF
>TRBV7-2|TRBJ2-7|.
CASSHRTRSYEQYF
>TRBV4-1|TRBJ2-3|.
CASSRGTSGMQDTQYF
>TRBV9|TRBJ1-1|.
CASSVVRSYTEAFF
>TRBV7-2|TRBJ2-5|.
CASSQQGRQETQYF
>TRBV6-5|TRBJ1-2|.
CASSYGSHGYTF
>TRBV27|TRBJ2-1|.
CASTLLNEQFF
>TRBV7-2|TRBJ2-7|.
CASSLVGSGSRHEQYF
>TRBV5-1|TRBJ2-7|.
CASSPGQTYEQYF
>TRBV5-1|TRBJ2-5|.
CASSFPGLEETQYF
>TRBV30|TRBJ2-5|.
CAWSPPSGYQETQYF
>TRBV30|TRBJ1-5|.
CAWSGEGNQPQHF
>TRBV30|TRBJ2-1|.
CAWSSDRTSGLYNEQFF
>TRBV18|TRBJ1-3|.
CASSPQSSGNTIYF
>TRBV7-2|TRBJ2-2|.
CASSLTGGGNTGELFF
>TRBV2|TRBJ2-7|once
CASSEGYEQYF
>TRBV11-3|TRBJ2-3|.
CASSLDLYTRYALGDTQYF
>TRBV9|TRBJ2-2|.
CASSVGRGSYTGELFF
>TRBV27|TRBJ2-3|once
CASSLRQGPEDTQYF
>TRBV28|TRBJ1-2|.
CASSGTGHYGYTF
>TRBV19|TRBJ1-2|.
CASTLDRDYGYTF
>TRBV6-4|TRBJ2-6|.
CASSDLRATFLGANVLTF
>TRBV6-5|TRBJ2-7|.
CASSSLNYEQYF
>TRBV7-2|TRBJ1-3|.
CASSLGHSGNTIYF
>TRBV4-3|TRBJ2-1|once
CASSLTSGSYNEQFF
>TRBV5-3|TRBJ2-5|.
CARSLAKGQAFMGAQYF
>TRBV4-1|TRBJ1-5|.
CASSQVGTLLGSNQPQHF
>TRBV19|TRBJ2-7|.
CASRRGIYEQYF
>TRBV4-2|TRBJ2-3|.
CASSQEGGGRGTRYF
>TRBV27|.|.
CASSDHYPGQGIYEQYF
>TRBV12-5|TRBJ2-7|.
CASGPGQAIYEQYF
>TRBV5-1|TRBJ1-1|once
CASSPGTGRGPTEAFF
>TRBV13|TRBJ2-3|.
CASSGRATDTQYF
>TRBV5-5|TRBJ2-3|.
CASSSIRTSGRTDTQYF
>TRBV15|TRBJ2-3|.
CATSRDWTSGTDTQYF
>TRBV9|TRBJ2-2|.
CASSVVSNTGELFF
>TRBV27|TRBJ1-2|.
CASRDSGTMSYTF
>TRBV7-9|TRBJ2-2|.
CASSYGSSALLNTGELFF
>TRBV18|TRBJ1-2|.
CASSQGAADYGYTF
>TRBV7-5|TRBJ2-3|once
CARSPTSGRLPQGTDTQYF
>TRBV5-1|TRBJ2-7|.
CASSLASGRSNEQYF
>TRBV7-9|TRBJ2-1|.
CASSSPRGASGVYNEQFF
>TRBV2|TRBJ1-1|.
CASTPPWGVTEAFF
>TRBV5-4|TRBJ2-3|.
CASSLLAGADTQYF
>TRBV9|TRBJ1-1|.
CASSVAGLNTEAFF
>TRBV28|TRBJ2-3|.
CASSLGDTQYF